This T cell receptor beta chain was obtained from a study of a mutant IDH1 vaccine in newly diagnosed glioma. Looking at the study overall: The initiation of vaccination occurred 4-6 weeks after radiotherapy alone, or with temozolomide cycles. Most had both radiotherapy and temozolomide beforehand; others had only one.

CDR1 and CDR2 from the germline V gene are SGHRS and YFSETQ. The V end lost 3 bases, the J end lost 5 bases, and 18 bases lay between the germline ends. The CDR3 runs 15 residues. Method: immunoSEQ multiplex PCR; TCRdb's copy keeps in-frame clones and lacks some. Of 35,000 to 45,000 clones detected, roughly 83% appear once; the ten largest clones hold approximately 4.6%. Noted time point: week 35, safety follow-up. Alongside topical imiquimod, each dose of vaccine comprised 300 ug of mutant IDH1 20-mer peptide. Across weeks 1, 3, 5, 7, 11, 15, 19 and 23, patients received a vaccination each time, eight in all. This clone has only a few counts. The antigen is unknown.

The TCR originated in a woman aged 45-65 years with glioma. The V and J genes are TRBV5-1 and TRBJ2-7; D remains ambiguous. The specimen was PBMCs, collected from a glioma patient whose treatment included an IDH1 peptide vaccine. The CDR3 DNA is TGCGCCAGCAGCTATTTAGGGCCGTTCCGCGACGAGCAGTACTTC. It encodes CASSYLGPFRDEQYF.